This TCR beta chain was observed in a study of blood T cell repertoires in COVID-19 (dated by TCRdb to 2018 to 2020). Regarding the complete study: Samples covering the acute and convalescent phases of COVID-19 were provided by collaborators in the United States, Italy and Spain. The prospective study material was composed of cDNA or gDNA derived from T cells, B-cell-depleted T cells, or PBMCs. Subjects who had been exposed to COVID-19, were actively infected with it, or had recovered from it provided the deeply sampled blood TCRbeta repertoires that made up the dataset. The repertoires were released in a freely available public database meant as a resource for research on the immune response to SARS-CoV-2. The samples were drawn from the first 160 participants of the ongoing ImmuneRACE study and from 1,200 or so subjects provided by 6 global collaborators. Nearly every sample came with metadata listing a de-identified subject ID, COVID-19 status, age in years and sex. Where HLA class I and class II types were available, the types were taken from metadata supplied by the sample provider, not from assay-based typing.

The germline ends are 16 bases apart after V is trimmed by 3 bases and J by 9 bases. From cysteine to phenylalanine, the CDR3 is 14 amino acids long. Kept here is only the CDR3 DNA, which spans 42 bases and is read in frame from base 1. This clone was seen more than once but under ten times. Its antigen is unknown. Base quality data are lacking; no much larger clone is found one base away. General findings and caveats noted by the study authors: Clinical and demographic metadata were provided uncurated, with the amount varying by source and participant.

Each collaborating institution followed its own protocols to collect whole blood in K2EDTA tubes. For TCRbeta analysis, collaborators shipped samples as frozen whole blood, isolated PBMCs, or DNA extracted from either of those sample types. The immunoSEQ Assay, a bias-controlled multiplex PCR, was used to amplify TCRbeta CDR3 regions from genomic DNA. Per the authors' processing: The number of nucleated cells in each sample was estimated by amplification of reference gene primers within the assay. Sequence reads were collapsed and filtered to measure the absolute abundance of every unique TCRbeta CDR3 rearrangement. For each sample, productive Simpson clonality was calculated as the square root of Simpson's diversity index across productive rearrangements. TCRdb carries this immuneACCESS record with in-frame sequences only. Its versions omit some clonotypes, under half of them owing to an unresolved V gene in the studies checked, with the rest unexplained. The V and J calls and clone size are taken from that table; D and trimming were inferred from the DNA. Within this sample are 98,000 or so clones, with 91% of them counted one time only. Clones ranked in the top ten supply approximately 6% of the sample.

The receptor comes from a human donor in a cohort sampled during active COVID-19. The chain joins TRBV5-7 to TRBJ1-5, with the D gene not confidently named. TRBV5-7 is an ORF, with its function uncertain. Sample: peripheral blood. CDR3 sequence: CASSWMGPGRPQHF. The nucleotides read TGTGCCAGCAGCTGGATGGGCCCCGGGAGGCCCCAGCATTTT.